This T cell receptor (beta chain) was found in a study of blood T cell repertoires in COVID-19. Across the whole study: Acute and convalescent COVID-19 specimens originated in the United States, Italy and Spain. T cells, B-cell-depleted T cells, or PBMCs supplied cDNA or gDNA.

Germline CDR1 MNHEY, CDR2 SVGAGI. Trimming took 6 bases from V and 3 from J, leaving 9 bases between them. CDR3 size: 13 residues. Original processing methods: Amplification of reference gene primers was used by the study to estimate nucleated cell counts. Profiled with immunoSEQ multiplex PCR; TCRdb holds only in-frame clones, not every one. That table gives V, J and clone size, and the DNA gave D and trimming. The sample lists around 100,000 clones, approximately 80% seen once, with about 4.8% in the top ten. This sequence originates from a man between 60 and 75 years old with acute or convalescent COVID-19. The chain combines TRBV6-5 with TRBJ1-5; weak D call: TRBD1 (6 bases). The sequenced material came from peripheral blood. The CDR3 loop reads CASSGQFNQPQHF. CDR3 DNA: TGTGCCAGCAGCGGACAGTTCAATCAGCCCCAGCATTTT.